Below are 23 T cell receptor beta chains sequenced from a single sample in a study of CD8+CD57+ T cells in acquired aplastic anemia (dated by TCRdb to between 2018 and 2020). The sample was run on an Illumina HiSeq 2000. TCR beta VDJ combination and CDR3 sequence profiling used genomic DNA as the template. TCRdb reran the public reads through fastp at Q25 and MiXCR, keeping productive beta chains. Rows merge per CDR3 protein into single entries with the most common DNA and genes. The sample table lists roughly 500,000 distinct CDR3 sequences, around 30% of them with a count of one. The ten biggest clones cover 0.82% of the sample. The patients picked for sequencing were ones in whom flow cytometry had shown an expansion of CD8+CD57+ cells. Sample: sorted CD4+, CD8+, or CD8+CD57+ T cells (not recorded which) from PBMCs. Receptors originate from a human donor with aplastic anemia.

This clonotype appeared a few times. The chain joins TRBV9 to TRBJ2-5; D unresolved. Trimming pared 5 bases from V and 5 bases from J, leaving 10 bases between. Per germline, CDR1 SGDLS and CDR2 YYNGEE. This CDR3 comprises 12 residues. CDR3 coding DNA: TGTGCCAGCAGTTTCCTGGTGGAGACCCAGTACTTC. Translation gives CASSFLVETQYF.

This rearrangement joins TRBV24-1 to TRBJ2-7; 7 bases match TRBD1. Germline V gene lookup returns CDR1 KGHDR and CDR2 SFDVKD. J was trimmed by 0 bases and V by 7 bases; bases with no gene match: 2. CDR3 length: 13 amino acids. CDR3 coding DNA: TGTGCCACCAGGGGGGACAGCTCCTACGAGCAGTACTTC. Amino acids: CATRGDSSYEQYF.

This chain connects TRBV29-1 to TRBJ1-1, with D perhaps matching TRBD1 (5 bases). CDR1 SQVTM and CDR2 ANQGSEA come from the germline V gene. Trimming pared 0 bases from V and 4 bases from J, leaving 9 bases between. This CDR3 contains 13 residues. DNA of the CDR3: TGCAGCGTTGAAGAGCAGGGTAGCACTGAAGCTTTCTTT. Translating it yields CSVEEQGSTEAFF.

The CDR3 loop is CASSYSGHHNTEAFF. CDR3 sequence (DNA): TGTGCCAGCAGTTATTCGGGACACCACAACACTGAAGCTTTCTTT. The chain is built from TRBV6-5 and TRBJ1-1; a weak D match, TRBD1 (6 bases). V was shortened by 3 bases and J by 2 bases, with 13 bases between the two germline ends. This CDR3 is built from 15 residues. Looked up from germline, CDR1 is MNHEY and CDR2 is SVGAGI.

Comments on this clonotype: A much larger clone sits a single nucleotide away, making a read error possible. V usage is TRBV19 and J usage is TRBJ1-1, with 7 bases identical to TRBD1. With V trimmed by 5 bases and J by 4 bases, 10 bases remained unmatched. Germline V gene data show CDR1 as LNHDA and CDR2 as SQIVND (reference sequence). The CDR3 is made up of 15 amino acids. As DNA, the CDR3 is TGTGCCAGTAGTGGAGACAGGGAGGTGAGCACTGAAGCTTTCTTT. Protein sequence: CASSGDREVSTEAFF.

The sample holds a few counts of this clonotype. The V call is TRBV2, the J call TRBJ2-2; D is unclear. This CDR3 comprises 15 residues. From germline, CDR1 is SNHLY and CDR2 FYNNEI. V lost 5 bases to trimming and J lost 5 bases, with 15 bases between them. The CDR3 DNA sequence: TGTGCCAGCAGTACCATGGCAGGATCTACCGGGGAGCTGTTTTTT. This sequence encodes CASSTMAGSTGELFF.

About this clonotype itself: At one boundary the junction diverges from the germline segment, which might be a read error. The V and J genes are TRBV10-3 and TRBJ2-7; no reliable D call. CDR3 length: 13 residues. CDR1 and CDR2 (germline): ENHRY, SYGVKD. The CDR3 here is CASSKVVTYEQYF. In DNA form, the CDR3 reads TGTGCCAGCAGTAAGGTTGTCACCTACGAGCAGTACTTC.

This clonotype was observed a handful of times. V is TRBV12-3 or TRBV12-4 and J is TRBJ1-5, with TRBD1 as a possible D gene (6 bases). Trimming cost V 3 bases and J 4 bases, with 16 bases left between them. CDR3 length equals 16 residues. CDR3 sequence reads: CASSLGSRGGNQPQHF. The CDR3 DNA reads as TGTGCCAGCAGTTTGGGGTCCAGGGGCGGAAATCAGCCCCAGCATTTT.

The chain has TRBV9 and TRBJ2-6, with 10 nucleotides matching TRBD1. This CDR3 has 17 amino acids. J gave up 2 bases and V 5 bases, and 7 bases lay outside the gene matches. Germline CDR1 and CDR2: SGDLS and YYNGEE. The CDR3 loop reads CASSTYGTGAGANVLTF. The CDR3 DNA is TGTGCCAGCAGTACCTACGGGACAGGGGCTGGGGCCAACGTCCTGACTTTC.

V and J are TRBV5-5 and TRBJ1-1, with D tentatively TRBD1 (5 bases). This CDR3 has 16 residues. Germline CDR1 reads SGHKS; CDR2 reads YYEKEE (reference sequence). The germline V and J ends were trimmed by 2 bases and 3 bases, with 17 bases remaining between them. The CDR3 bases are TGTGCCAGCAGCTTCGGGCAGGGCTGGAGGGACACTGAAGCTTTCTTT. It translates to CASSFGQGWRDTEAFF.

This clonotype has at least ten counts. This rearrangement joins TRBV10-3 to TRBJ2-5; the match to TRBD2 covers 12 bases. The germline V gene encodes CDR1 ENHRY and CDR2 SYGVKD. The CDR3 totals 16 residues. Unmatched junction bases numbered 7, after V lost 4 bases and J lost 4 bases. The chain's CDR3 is CAISGTSGVSVETQYF. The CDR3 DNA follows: TGTGCCATCAGTGGGACTAGCGGGGTGTCGGTAGAGACCCAGTACTTC.

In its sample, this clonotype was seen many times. The CDR3 loop reads CASSLEGRDGYTF. In nucleotides, the CDR3 is TGTGCCAGCAGCTTAGAGGGTAGGGATGGCTACACCTTC. The V call is TRBV7-9, the J call TRBJ1-2; D is ambiguous. V gave up 1 base and J gave up 6 bases, with 9 bases separating them. There are 13 residues in the CDR3. Germline values: CDR1 SEHNR, CDR2 FQNEAQ (reference sequence).

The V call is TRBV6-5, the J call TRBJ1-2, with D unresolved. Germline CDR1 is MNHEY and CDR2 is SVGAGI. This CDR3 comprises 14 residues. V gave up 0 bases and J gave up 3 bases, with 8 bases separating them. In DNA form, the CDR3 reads TGTGCCAGCAGTTACTCGGCCAGCTACTATGGCTACACCTTC. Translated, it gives CASSYSASYYGYTF.

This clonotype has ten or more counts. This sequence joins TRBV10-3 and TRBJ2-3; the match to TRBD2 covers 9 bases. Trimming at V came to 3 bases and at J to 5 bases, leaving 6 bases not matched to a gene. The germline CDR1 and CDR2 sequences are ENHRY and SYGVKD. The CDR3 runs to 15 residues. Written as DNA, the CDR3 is TGTGCCATCAGTGATATTAGCGGGGGTGGAGATACGCAGTATTTT. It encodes CAISDISGGGDTQYF.

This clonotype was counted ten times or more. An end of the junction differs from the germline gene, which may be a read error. In nucleotides, the CDR3 is TGTGCCAGTAGTATAGGACAGGGCGGCTTCACCTTC. Amino acid sequence: CASSIGQGGFTF. The chain is built from TRBV19 and TRBJ1-2; TRBD1 agrees at 7 bases. The CDR3 runs to 12 residues. Germline CDR1 is LNHDA and CDR2 is SQIVND (reference sequence).

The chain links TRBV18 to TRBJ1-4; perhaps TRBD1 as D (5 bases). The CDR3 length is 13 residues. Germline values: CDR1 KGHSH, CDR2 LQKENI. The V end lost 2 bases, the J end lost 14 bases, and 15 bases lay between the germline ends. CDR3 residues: CASSPGRGLVLFF. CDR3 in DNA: TGTGCCAGCTCACCAGGGAGGGGCCTAGTGCTGTTTTTT.

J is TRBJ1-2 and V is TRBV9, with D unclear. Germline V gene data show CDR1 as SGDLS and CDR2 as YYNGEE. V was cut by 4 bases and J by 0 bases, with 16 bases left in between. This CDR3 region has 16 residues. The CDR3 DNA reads TGTGCCAGCAGCTTGGTTTTCGGTCAAGCTAACTATGGCTACACCTTC. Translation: CASSLVFGQANYGYTF. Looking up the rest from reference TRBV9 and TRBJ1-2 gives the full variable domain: DSGVTQTPKHLITATGQRVTLRCSPRSGDLSVYWYQQSLDQGLQFLIQYYNGEERAKGNILERFSAQQFPDLHSELNLSSLELGDSALYFCASSLVFGQANYGYTFGSGTRLTVV.

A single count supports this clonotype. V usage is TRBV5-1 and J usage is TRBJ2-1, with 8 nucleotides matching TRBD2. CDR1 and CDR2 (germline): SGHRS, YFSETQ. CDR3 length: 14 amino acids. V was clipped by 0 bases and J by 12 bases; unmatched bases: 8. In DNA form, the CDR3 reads TGCGCCAGCAGCTTGGGTGATAGCGGGATTGGGCAGTTCTTC. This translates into CASSLGDSGIGQFF. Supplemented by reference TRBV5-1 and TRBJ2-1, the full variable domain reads KAGVTQTPRYLIKTRGQQVTLSCSPISGHRSVSWYQQTPGQGLQFLFEYFSETQRNKGNFPGRFSGRQFSNSRSEMNVSTLELGDSALYLCASSLGDSGIGQFFGPGTRLTVL.

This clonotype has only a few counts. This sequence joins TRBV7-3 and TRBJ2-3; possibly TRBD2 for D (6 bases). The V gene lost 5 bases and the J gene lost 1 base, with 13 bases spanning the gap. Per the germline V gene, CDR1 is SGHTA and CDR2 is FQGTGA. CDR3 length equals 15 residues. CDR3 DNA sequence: TGTGCCAGCAGCGTATTCGGGGGAGGCACAGATACGCAGTATTTT. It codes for CASSVFGGGTDTQYF. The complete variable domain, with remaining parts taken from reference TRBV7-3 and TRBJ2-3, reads GAGVSQTPSNKVTEKGKYVELRCDPISGHTALYWYRQSLGQGPEFLIYFQGTGAADDSGLPNDRFFAVRPEGSVSTLKIQRTERGDSAVYLCASSVFGGGTDTQYFGPGTRLTVL.

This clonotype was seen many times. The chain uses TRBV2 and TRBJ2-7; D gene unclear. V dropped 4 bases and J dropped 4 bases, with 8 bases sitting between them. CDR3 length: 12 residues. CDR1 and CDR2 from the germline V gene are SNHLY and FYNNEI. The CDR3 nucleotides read TGTGCCAGCAGTGTTGGCAGATACGAGCAGTACTTC. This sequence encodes CASSVGRYEQYF.

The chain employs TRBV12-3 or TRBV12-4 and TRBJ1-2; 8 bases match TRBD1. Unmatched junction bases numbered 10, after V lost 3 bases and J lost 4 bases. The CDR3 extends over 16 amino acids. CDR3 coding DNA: TGTGCCAGCAGTTTCGGCAGGGGGCGCAGTACCTATGGCTACACCTTC. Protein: CASSFGRGRSTYGYTF.

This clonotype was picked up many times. The CDR3 spells CSARDLASYNSPLHF. DNA for the CDR3: TGCAGTGCTAGAGATTTGGCCTCCTATAATTCACCCCTCCACTTT. The chain combines TRBV20-1 with TRBJ1-6; unclear D gene. Germline V lookup: CDR1 DFQATT, CDR2 SNEGSKA (reference sequence). The germline V and J ends were trimmed by 0 bases and 0 bases, with 6 bases remaining between them. This CDR3 contains 15 residues.

In DNA, the CDR3 is TGTGCCAGTACCCCCGGGACAGGGGACTATGGCTACACCTTC. It codes for CASTPGTGDYGYTF. The V call is TRBV19, the J call TRBJ1-2; TRBD1 aligns across 10 bases. The junction had 5 bases not matched to a gene; V was cut back by 7 bases and J by 3 bases. The CDR3 is 14 residues long. CDR1 LNHDA and CDR2 SQIVND come from the germline V gene (reference sequence).